The rows below give T cell receptor beta chains drawn from one sample of a study of T cell changes during pregnancy in multiple sclerosis. Some clones are missing from TCRdb's copy, which holds only in-frame ones; the method was immunoSEQ multiplex PCR. This sample has tens of thousands of clones, with roughly nine tenths found just once. The material was CD8+ T cells from peripheral blood mononuclear cells, obtained in the third trimester of pregnancy. These receptors were taken from a female donor with multiple sclerosis, enrolled in a pregnancy study. Each CDR3 is given with its conserved first and last residue. The order of the fields is D gene, J gene, V gene, clone size, CDR3 protein, CDR3 DNA. A D gene is named only where the DNA matches it firmly. The size of a clone is reported for some rows only, either as once, few or many, or as a class for expanded clones.

>.|TRBJ1-3|TRBV28|.
CASSSDSDGNTIYF
TGTGCCAGCAGTTCCGACTCCGACGGAAACACCATATATTTT
>.|TRBJ2-1|TRBV6-5|.
CASSYSELDTQFF
TGTGCCAGCAGTTACTCTGAACTCGATACTCAGTTCTTC
>TRBD1|TRBJ1-1|TRBV27|.
CASRGQGTPEAFF
TGTGCCAGCAGGGGACAGGGGACCCCTGAAGCTTTCTTT
>TRBD2|TRBJ2-3|TRBV27|.
CASSPSWGLAGIGTDTQYF
TGTGCCAGCAGTCCAAGTTGGGGACTAGCGGGCATAGGCACAGATACGCAGTATTTT
>TRBD1|TRBJ2-5|TRBV5-4|.
CASSSRTGLETQYF
TGTGCCAGCAGCTCCCGGACAGGGTTGGAGACCCAGTACTTC
>.|TRBJ2-1|TRBV6-5|.
CASSYSRGSNNEQFF
TGTGCCAGCAGTTACTCGAGGGGGTCGAACAATGAGCAGTTCTTC
>TRBD2|TRBJ2-2|TRBV27|.
CASSLGLAGGLTGELFF
TGTGCCAGCAGTTTAGGACTAGCGGGAGGGCTCACCGGGGAGCTGTTTTTT
>TRBD1|TRBJ2-1|TRBV12-5|.
CASGFLNWDRVKSNEQFF
TGTGCTAGTGGTTTTCTCAATTGGGACAGGGTAAAATCCAATGAGCAGTTCTTC
>.|TRBJ1-6|TRBV6-1|.
CASSDQGPSYNSPLHF
TGTGCCAGCAGTGACCAGGGTCCCTCCTATAATTCACCCCTCCACTTT
>.|TRBJ2-7|TRBV6-5|once
CASSYDGGNEQYF
TGTGCCAGCAGTTACGACGGGGGTAACGAGCAGTACTTC
>TRBD2|TRBJ2-3|TRBV7-2|.
CASSSLAGGPPDTQYF
TGTGCCAGCAGCTCCCTAGCGGGGGGGCCGCCAGATACGCAGTATTTT
>TRBD2|TRBJ2-7|TRBV7-8|.
CASSQSGDLPYEQYF
TGTGCCAGCAGCCAAAGCGGGGACCTTCCCTACGAGCAGTACTTC
>TRBD2|TRBJ2-2|TRBV9|.
CASSVVPSGGPGELFF
TGTGCCAGCAGCGTAGTTCCTAGCGGGGGGCCCGGGGAGCTGTTTTTT
>.|TRBJ1-1|TRBV7-9|.
CASSLVAGGQDTEAFF
TGTGCCAGCAGCTTAGTGGCCGGGGGGCAGGACACTGAAGCTTTCTTT
>TRBD1|TRBJ1-2|TRBV28|.
CASSRPGTGGDGYTF
TGTGCCAGCAGCCGACCCGGGACAGGGGGCGATGGCTACACCTTC
>.|TRBJ2-2|TRBV7-9|.
CASSLARELTGELFF
TGTGCCAGCAGCTTAGCCCGGGAACTTACCGGGGAGCTGTTTTTT
>TRBD1|TRBJ2-7|TRBV6-5|.
CASSDGQGAYEQYF
TGTGCCAGCAGCGATGGACAGGGGGCCTACGAGCAGTACTTC
>.|TRBJ2-1|TRBV6-5|.
CASSYLGDNEQFF
TGTGCCAGCAGTTATTTAGGGGACAATGAGCAGTTCTTC